The entry below describes one TCR beta chain. Antigen unknown. This entry comes from a study of T cells after yellow fever vaccination. The germline V gene has CDR1 SGHTA and CDR2 FQGNSA. The CDR3 length is 15 residues. V was cut by 5 bases and J by 5 bases, with 15 bases left in between. MiXCR was run by TCRdb on the 5' RACE reads, yielding one entry per CDR3 protein. Of hundreds of thousands of distinct CDR3 sequences detected, approximately 13% appear once; the ten largest clones hold 15%. Study findings and constraints: Primary-vaccination clones mostly resurfaced post-booster (approximately 96% CD4, 75% to 90% CD8). Contamination by abundant bulk-population clonotypes could be present in FACS-sorted repertoires.

The TCR originated in a young man who received the YFV17D yellow fever vaccine. The chain joins TRBV7-2 to TRBJ2-2, with D maybe TRBD1 (8 bases). The material sequenced was PBMCs, taken on the day of the yellow fever booster vaccination. In DNA, the CDR3 is TGTGCCAGCAGCCAGGACAGGGAGGGGACCGGGGAGCTGTTTTTT. The encoded protein is CASSQDREGTGELFF.